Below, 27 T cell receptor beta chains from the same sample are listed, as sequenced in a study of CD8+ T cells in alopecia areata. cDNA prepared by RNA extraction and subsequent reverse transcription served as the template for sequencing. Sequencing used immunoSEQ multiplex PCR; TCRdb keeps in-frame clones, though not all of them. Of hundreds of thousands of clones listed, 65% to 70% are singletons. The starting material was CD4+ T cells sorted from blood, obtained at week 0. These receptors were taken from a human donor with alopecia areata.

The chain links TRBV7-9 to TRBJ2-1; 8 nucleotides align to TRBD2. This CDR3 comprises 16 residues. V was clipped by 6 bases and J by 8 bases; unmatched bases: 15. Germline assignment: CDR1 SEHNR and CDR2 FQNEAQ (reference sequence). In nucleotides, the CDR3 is TGTGCCAGCAGTTCCCACGGGGGGACTAGGGCCCATGAGCAGTTCTTC. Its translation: CASSSHGGTRAHEQFF.

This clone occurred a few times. The CDR3 protein is CSVSEGPGEQYF. The CDR3 DNA is TGCAGCGTCTCGGAGGGGCCCGGGGAGCAGTACTTC. This chain connects TRBV29-1 to TRBJ2-7, with D possibly TRBD2 on 6 matching bases. There are 12 residues in the CDR3. V lost 6 bases and J 7 bases, leaving 16 bases between the germline ends. The germline CDR1 and CDR2 sequences are SQVTM and ANQGSEA.

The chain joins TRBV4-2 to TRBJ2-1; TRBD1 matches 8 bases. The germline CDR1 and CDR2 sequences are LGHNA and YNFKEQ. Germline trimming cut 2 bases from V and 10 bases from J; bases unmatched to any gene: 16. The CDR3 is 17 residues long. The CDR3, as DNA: TGTGCCAGCAGCCAAAGCCCGACAGGGGCTTCGGGCTGGGAGCAGTTCTTC. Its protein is CASSQSPTGASGWEQFF.

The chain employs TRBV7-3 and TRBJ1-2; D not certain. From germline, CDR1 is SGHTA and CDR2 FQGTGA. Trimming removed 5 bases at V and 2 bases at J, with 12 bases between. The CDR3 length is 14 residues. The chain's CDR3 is CASSPAMMNYGYTF. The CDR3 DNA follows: TGTGCCAGCAGCCCAGCGATGATGAACTATGGCTACACCTTC.

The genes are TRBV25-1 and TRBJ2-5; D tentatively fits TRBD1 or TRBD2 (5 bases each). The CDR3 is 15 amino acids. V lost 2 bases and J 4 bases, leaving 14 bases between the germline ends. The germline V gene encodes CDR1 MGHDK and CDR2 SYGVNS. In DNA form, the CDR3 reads TGTGCCAGCAGTGAAGACGGGGCAGTCGGAGAGACCCAGTACTTC. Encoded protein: CASSEDGAVGETQYF. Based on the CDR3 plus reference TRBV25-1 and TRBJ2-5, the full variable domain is EADIYQTPRYLVIGTGKKITLECSQTMGHDKMYWYQQDPGMELHLIHYSYGVNSTEKGDLSSESTVSRIRTEHFPLTLESARPSHTSQYLCASSEDGAVGETQYFGPGTRLLVL.

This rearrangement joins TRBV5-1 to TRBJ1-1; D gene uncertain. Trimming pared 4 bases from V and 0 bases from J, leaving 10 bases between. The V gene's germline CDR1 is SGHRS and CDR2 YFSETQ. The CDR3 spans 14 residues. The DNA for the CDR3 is TGCGCCAGCAGCCCCCAGAACCTGAACACTGAAGCTTTCTTT. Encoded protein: CASSPQNLNTEAFF.

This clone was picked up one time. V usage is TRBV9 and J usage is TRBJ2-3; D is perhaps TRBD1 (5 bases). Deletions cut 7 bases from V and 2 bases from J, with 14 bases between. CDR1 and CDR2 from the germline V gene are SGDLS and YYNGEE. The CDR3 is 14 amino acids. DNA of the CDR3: TGTGCCAGCGGGTTGGGGCGATACACAGATACGCAGTATTTT. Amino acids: CASGLGRYTDTQYF. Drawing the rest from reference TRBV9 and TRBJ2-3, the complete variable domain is DSGVTQTPKHLITATGQRVTLRCSPRSGDLSVYWYQQSLDQGLQFLIQYYNGEERAKGNILERFSAQQFPDLHSELNLSSLELGDSALYFCASGLGRYTDTQYFGPGTRLTVL.

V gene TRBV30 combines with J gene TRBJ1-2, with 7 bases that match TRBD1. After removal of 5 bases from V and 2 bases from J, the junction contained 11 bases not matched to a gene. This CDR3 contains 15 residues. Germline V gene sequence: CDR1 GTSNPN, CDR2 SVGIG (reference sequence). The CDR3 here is CAWSSDRQGNYGYTF. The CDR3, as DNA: TGTGCCTGGTCCTCGGACAGGCAGGGGAACTATGGCTACACCTTC.

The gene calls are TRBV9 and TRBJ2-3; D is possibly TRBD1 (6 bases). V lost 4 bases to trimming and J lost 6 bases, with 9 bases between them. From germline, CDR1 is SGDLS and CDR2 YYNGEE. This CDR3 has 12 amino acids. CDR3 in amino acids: CASSITGDTQYF. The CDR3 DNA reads TGTGCCAGCAGCATTACAGGGGATACGCAGTATTTT.

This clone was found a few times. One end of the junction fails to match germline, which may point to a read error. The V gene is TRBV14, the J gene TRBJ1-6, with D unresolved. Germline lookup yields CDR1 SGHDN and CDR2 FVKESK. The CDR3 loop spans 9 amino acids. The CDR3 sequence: CPYNSPLHF. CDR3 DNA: TGCCCCTATAATTCACCCCTCCACTTT.

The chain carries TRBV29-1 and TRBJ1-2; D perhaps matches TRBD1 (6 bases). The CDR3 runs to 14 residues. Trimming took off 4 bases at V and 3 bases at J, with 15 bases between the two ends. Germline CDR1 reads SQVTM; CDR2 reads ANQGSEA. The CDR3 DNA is TGCAGCGTTGTGTCCAGGGGCTTGGACTATGGCTACACCTTC. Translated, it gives CSVVSRGLDYGYTF. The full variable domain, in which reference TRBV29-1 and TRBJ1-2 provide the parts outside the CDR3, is SAVISQKPSRDICQRGTSLTIQCQVDSQVTMMFWYRQQPGQSLTLIATANQGSEATYESGFVIDKFPISRPNLTFSTLTVSNMSPEDSSIYLCSVVSRGLDYGYTFGSGTRLTVV.

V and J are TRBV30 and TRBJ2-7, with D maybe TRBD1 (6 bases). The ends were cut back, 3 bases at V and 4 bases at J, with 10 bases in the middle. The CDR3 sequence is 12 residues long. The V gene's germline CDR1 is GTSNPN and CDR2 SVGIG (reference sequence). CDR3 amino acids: CAWSRTVYEQYF. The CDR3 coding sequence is TGTGCCTGGAGCCGGACAGTTTACGAGCAGTACTTC.

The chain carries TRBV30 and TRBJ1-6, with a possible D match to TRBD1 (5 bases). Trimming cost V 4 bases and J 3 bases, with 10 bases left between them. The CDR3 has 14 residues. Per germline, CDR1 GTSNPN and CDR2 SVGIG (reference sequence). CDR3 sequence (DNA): TGTGCCTGGATAGCAGGGAACTATAATTCACCCCTCCACTTT. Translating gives CAWIAGNYNSPLHF.

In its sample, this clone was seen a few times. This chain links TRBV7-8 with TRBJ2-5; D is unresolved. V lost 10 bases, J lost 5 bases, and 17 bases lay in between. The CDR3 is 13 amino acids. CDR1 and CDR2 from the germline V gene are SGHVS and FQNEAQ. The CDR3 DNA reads TGTGCCACCTCTGACCGGTTCGGCGAGACCCAGTACTTC. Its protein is CATSDRFGETQYF.

The CDR3 DNA reads as TGTGCCTGGAGCAGGGCTGAGACCCAGTACTTC. Translating gives CAWSRAETQYF. The rearrangement joins TRBV30 to TRBJ2-5; D is possibly TRBD1 (5 bases). From germline, CDR1 is GTSNPN and CDR2 SVGIG (reference sequence). V was pared by 3 bases and J by 5 bases, with 7 bases between. The CDR3 covers 11 residues.

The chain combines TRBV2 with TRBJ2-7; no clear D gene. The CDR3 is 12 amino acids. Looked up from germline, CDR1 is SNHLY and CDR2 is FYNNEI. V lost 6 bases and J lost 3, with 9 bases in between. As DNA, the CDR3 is TGTGCCAGCAGACCGATTCACTACGAGCAGTACTTC. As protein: CASRPIHYEQYF.

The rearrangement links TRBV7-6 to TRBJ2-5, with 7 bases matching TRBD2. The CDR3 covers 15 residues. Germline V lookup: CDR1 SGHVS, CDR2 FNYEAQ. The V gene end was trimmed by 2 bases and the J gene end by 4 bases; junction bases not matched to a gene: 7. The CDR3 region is CASSLPAGEGETQYF. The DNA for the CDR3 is TGTGCCAGCAGCTTACCCGCGGGGGAAGGAGAGACCCAGTACTTC.

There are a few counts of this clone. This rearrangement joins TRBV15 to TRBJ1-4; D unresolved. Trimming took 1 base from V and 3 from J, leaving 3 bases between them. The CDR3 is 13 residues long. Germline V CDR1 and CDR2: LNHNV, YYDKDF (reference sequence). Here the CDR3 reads CATSRVPNEKLFF. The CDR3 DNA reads TGTGCCACCAGCAGAGTCCCTAATGAAAAACTGTTTTTT.

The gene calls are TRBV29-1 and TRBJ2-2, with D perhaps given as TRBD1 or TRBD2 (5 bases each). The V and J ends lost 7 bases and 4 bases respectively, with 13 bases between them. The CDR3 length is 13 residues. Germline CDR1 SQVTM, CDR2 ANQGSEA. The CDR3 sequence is CSACQGATGELFF. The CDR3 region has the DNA TGCAGCGCCTGCCAGGGAGCCACCGGGGAGCTGTTTTTT.

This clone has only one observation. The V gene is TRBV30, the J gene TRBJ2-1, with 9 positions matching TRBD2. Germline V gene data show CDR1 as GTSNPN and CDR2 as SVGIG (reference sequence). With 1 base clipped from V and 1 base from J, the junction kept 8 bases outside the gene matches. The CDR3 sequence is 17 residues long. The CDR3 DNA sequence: TGTGCCTGGAGTGCCACCCTAGCGGGGTGGTCCTACAATGAGCAGTTCTTC. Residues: CAWSATLAGWSYNEQFF. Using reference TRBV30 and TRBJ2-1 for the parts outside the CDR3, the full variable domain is SQTIHQWPATLVQPVGSPLSLECTVEGTSNPNLYWYRQAAGRGLQLLFYSVGIGQISSEVPQNLSASRPQDRQFILSSKKLLLSDSGFYLCAWSATLAGWSYNEQFFGPGTRLTVL.

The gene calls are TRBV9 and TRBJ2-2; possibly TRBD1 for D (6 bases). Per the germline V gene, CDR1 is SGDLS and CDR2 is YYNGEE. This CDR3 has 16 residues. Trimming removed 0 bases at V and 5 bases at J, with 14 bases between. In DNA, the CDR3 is TGTGCCAGCAGCGTAGGAAGCCAGGGGAGAACCGGGGAGCTGTTTTTT. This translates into CASSVGSQGRTGELFF.

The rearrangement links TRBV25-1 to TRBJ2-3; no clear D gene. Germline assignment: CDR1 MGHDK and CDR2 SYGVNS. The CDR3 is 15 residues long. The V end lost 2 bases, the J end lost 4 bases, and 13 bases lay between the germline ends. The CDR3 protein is CASSEGPTGADTQYF. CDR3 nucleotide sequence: TGTGCCAGCAGTGAAGGACCGACCGGAGCAGATACGCAGTATTTT.

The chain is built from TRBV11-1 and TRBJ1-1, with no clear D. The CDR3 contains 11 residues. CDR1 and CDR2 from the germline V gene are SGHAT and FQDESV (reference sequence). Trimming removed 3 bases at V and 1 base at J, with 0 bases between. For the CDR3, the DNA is TGTGCCAGCAGCTTGAACACTGAAGCTTTCTTT. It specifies CASSLNTEAFF.

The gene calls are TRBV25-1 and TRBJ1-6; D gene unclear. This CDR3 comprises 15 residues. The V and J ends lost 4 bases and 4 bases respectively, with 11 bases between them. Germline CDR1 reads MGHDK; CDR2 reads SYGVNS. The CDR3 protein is CASSGTLGYNSPLHF. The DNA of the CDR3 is TGTGCCAGCAGTGGGACCCTGGGGTATAATTCACCCCTCCACTTT.

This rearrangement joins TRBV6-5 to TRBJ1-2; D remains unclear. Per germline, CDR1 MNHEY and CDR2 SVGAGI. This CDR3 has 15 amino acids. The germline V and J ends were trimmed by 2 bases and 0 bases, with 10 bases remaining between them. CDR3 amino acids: CASSYQAFSNYGYTF. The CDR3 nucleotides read TGTGCCAGCAGTTACCAAGCGTTTTCTAACTATGGCTACACCTTC.

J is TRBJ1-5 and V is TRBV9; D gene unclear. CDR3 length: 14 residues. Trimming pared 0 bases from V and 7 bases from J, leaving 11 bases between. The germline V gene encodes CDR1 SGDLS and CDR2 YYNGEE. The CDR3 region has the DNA TGTGCCAGCAGCGTAGCTCCCGGGCCGCAGCCCCAGCATTTT. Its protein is CASSVAPGPQPQHF.

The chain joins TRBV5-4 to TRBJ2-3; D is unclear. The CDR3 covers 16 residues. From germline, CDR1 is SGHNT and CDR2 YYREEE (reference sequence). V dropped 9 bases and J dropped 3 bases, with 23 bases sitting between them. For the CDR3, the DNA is TGTGCCATCGGCCCGGTGGGGATTTTAAGGACAGATACGCAGTATTTT. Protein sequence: CAIGPVGILRTDTQYF.